This T cell receptor (beta chain) was captured in a study of control samples from healthy donors and cancer patients. The data were produced by immunoSEQ multiplex PCR, yet TCRdb's version contains in-frame clones alone and is incomplete. The sample has about 160,000 clones, 94% seen once. V lost 0 bases to trimming and J lost 4 bases; unmatched junction nucleotides: 7. This CDR3 region has 16 residues. CDR1 and CDR2 from the germline V gene are SGDLS and YYNGEE. The sequence came from a man between 60 and 70 years old with colorectal cancer. The V and J genes are TRBV9 and TRBJ2-7; TRBD1 matches at 10 bases. Sequences were obtained from PBMCs. As DNA, the CDR3 is TGTGCCAGCAGCGTAGGAGGGGGGACAGGGGCGTACGAGCAGTACTTC. Translating it yields CASSVGGGTGAYEQYF.